Following are 20 T cell receptor beta chains from one sample sequenced in a study of blood T cell repertoires in COVID-19. Only in-frame clones appear in the TCRdb table, and some are missing; sequencing was by immunoSEQ multiplex PCR. Of some 140,000 clones in the sample, approximately 83% were seen once. The sequencing sample was made of PBMCs or T cells enriched from blood (not recorded which). Every receptor here comes from a man aged 50 to 59 who had recovered from COVID-19.

The J gene is TRBJ2-5, the V gene TRBV7-2; D is possibly TRBD1 (5 bases). The V end was cut by 2 bases, the J end by 4 bases, with 20 bases between. CDR3 length equals 17 residues. CDR1 is SGHTA and CDR2 is FQGNSA in the germline V gene. The CDR3 loop reads CASSLIVGALFSETQYF. As DNA, the CDR3 is TGTGCCAGCAGCTTAATTGTAGGGGCGTTGTTTTCAGAGACCCAGTACTTC.

This chain connects TRBV7-2 to TRBJ1-6; a weak D match, TRBD1 (6 bases). The length of the CDR3 is 13 residues. From germline, CDR1 is SGHTA and CDR2 FQGNSA. Trimming stripped 5 bases from V and 6 bases from J, with 8 bases between. This CDR3 is CASSIQGNSPLHF. The DNA for the CDR3 is TGTGCCAGCAGCATACAGGGTAATTCACCCCTCCACTTT. Based on the CDR3 plus reference TRBV7-2 and TRBJ1-6, the full variable domain is GAGVSQSPSNKVTEKGKDVELRCDPISGHTALYWYRQSLGQGLEFLIYFQGNSAPDKSGLPSDRFSAERTGGSVSTLTIQRTQQEDSAVYLCASSIQGNSPLHFGNGTRLTVT.

The chain combines TRBV5-1 with TRBJ1-1, with 9 nucleotides matching TRBD1. Per germline, CDR1 SGHRS and CDR2 YFSETQ. The CDR3 has 13 amino acids. Trimming removed 0 bases from V and 6 bases from J; junction bases left unmatched: 0. The CDR3 bases are TGCGCCAGCAGCTTGGACAGGGGGCCTGAAGCTTTCTTT. Translating gives CASSLDRGPEAFF.

The chain employs TRBV4-2 and TRBJ1-6; a possible D gene is TRBD1 (5 bases). Trimming took 1 base from V and 5 from J, leaving 18 bases between them. The CDR3 length is 18 residues. The V gene's germline CDR1 is LGHNA and CDR2 YNFKEQ. Here the CDR3 reads CASSQGVGDSRNNSPLHF. CDR3 nucleotide sequence: TGTGCCAGCAGCCAAGGAGTCGGGGACTCCCGTAATAATTCACCCCTCCACTTT.

The V call is TRBV12-3 or TRBV12-4, the J call TRBJ2-3; TRBD1 might be the D (5 bases). CDR3 length equals 12 residues. V dropped 7 bases and J dropped 2 bases, with 7 bases sitting between them. CDR3: CASKDNTDTQYF. CDR3 sequence (DNA): TGTGCCAGCAAGGACAACACAGATACGCAGTATTTT.

CDR3 sequence reads: CASSYSRLAGIETQYF. CDR3 DNA sequence: TGTGCCAGCAGTTACTCGAGGCTAGCGGGGATCGAGACCCAGTACTTC. This chain connects TRBV6-5 to TRBJ2-5, with 9 bases lining up with TRBD2. V lost 0 bases, J lost 5 bases, and 7 bases stayed unmatched. Germline CDR1 and CDR2: MNHEY and SVGAGI. The CDR3 runs to 16 residues.

The chain recombines TRBV10-3 with TRBJ2-5; 8 nucleotides line up with TRBD2. The germline V gene encodes CDR1 ENHRY and CDR2 SYGVKD. J was trimmed by 4 bases and V by 0 bases; bases with no gene match: 7. CDR3 length: 16 residues. The CDR3 nucleotides are TGTGCCATCAGTGAGTCTCGGGGGGGGCGCCCAGAGACCCAGTACTTC. The encoded protein is CAISESRGGRPETQYF.

This chain links TRBV5-1 with TRBJ1-1; 9 nucleotides line up with TRBD1. From germline, CDR1 is SGHRS and CDR2 YFSETQ. This CDR3 has 17 amino acids. V dropped 7 bases and J dropped 1; count of bases not matched to a gene: 14. The chain's CDR3 is CASQPRGQGSRNTEAFF. CDR3 bases: TGCGCCAGCCAGCCCAGGGGACAGGGATCGCGGAACACTGAAGCTTTCTTT.

This chain joins TRBV9 and TRBJ2-7; the D gene is possibly TRBD2 (5 bases). CDR1 and CDR2 from the germline V gene are SGDLS and YYNGEE. The V and J ends lost 2 bases and 7 bases respectively, with 13 bases between them. This CDR3 is built from 13 residues. The CDR3 protein is CASSVGDLPEQYF. The CDR3 DNA reads as TGTGCCAGCAGCGTCGGGGATCTACCGGAGCAGTACTTC. The complete variable domain, with remaining parts taken from reference TRBV9 and TRBJ2-7, reads DSGVTQTPKHLITATGQRVTLRCSPRSGDLSVYWYQQSLDQGLQFLIQYYNGEERAKGNILERFSAQQFPDLHSELNLSSLELGDSALYFCASSVGDLPEQYFGPGTRLTVT.

V usage is TRBV30 and J usage is TRBJ2-1, with 10 positions matching TRBD1. Germline CDR1 is GTSNPN and CDR2 is SVGIG (reference sequence). This CDR3 comprises 11 residues. The CDR3 nucleotides read TGTTCGGGACAGGGGTTCAATGAGCAGTTCTTC. Translating gives CSGQGFNEQFF.

The chain recombines TRBV6-5 with TRBJ2-7; D unresolved. Germline CDR1 is MNHEY and CDR2 is SVGAGI. Trimming removed 3 bases at V and 1 base at J, with 7 bases between. CDR3 length: 13 amino acids. The CDR3 region has the DNA TGTGCCAGCAGTTATAGAGTATCCTACGAGCAGTACTTC. Protein sequence: CASSYRVSYEQYF.

The V and J genes are TRBV5-4 and TRBJ2-7, with TRBD2 identical over 7 bases. V shed 10 bases, J shed 3 bases, and the junction held 10 bases outside the gene matches. This CDR3 contains 13 residues. The germline V gene has CDR1 SGHNT and CDR2 YYREEE (reference sequence). The chain's CDR3 is CAYTRDYLYEQYF. The CDR3 DNA reads as TGTGCCTATACCCGGGACTACCTCTACGAGCAGTACTTC.

The chain is built from TRBV29-1 and TRBJ2-3; 10 bases are shared with TRBD1. Trimming at V came to 1 base and at J to 8 bases, leaving 0 bases not matched to a gene. The CDR3 runs to 12 residues. Germline lookup yields CDR1 SQVTM and CDR2 ANQGSEA. The CDR3 spells CSVEGDRGTQYF. The CDR3, as DNA: TGCAGCGTTGAAGGGGACAGGGGTACGCAGTATTTT.

The chain recombines TRBV9 with TRBJ1-2; 9 positions agree with TRBD1. Germline V gene data show CDR1 as SGDLS and CDR2 as YYNGEE. Trimming took 4 bases from V and 7 from J; bases not matched to a gene: 2. CDR3 length equals 12 residues. The CDR3 DNA sequence: TGTGCCAGCAGCCGACAGGGGGTTGGCTACACCTTC. Translating it yields CASSRQGVGYTF.

CDR3 sequence (DNA): TGTGCCAGCAGCAAAGAGCAGGGTCGGACTGAAGCTTTCTTT. Encoded protein: CASSKEQGRTEAFF. The chain couples TRBV21-1 to TRBJ1-1; TRBD1 is taken as the D call from the table, unchecked against the DNA. TRBV21-1 is described as a pseudogene. CDR3 length: 14 amino acids.

This chain links TRBV6-5 with TRBJ1-2; 9 bases are shared with TRBD1. The CDR3 length is 15 residues. J lost 5 bases, V lost 4 bases, and 8 bases had no gene match. Germline CDR1 and CDR2: MNHEY and SVGAGI. The CDR3 bases are TGTGCCAGCAGTTCTCTACCGGGACAGGGATATGGCTACACCTTC. Translating gives CASSSLPGQGYGYTF.

This chain connects TRBV28 to TRBJ1-1; 8 bases fit TRBD1. The CDR3 totals 14 residues. The V gene's germline CDR1 is MDHEN and CDR2 SYDVKM. V trimming: 6 bases; J trimming: 3 bases; junction bases outside the gene matches: 6. CDR3 loop: CASRIGGQDTEAFF. CDR3 nucleotide sequence: TGTGCCAGCAGGATAGGGGGACAGGACACTGAAGCTTTCTTT.

The rearrangement uses TRBV11-2 and TRBJ2-5; maybe TRBD1 (6 bases). The ends were cut back, 1 base at V and 4 bases at J, with 13 bases in the middle. This CDR3 has 15 amino acids. In germline, CDR1 is SGHAT, CDR2 FQNNGV. CDR3 region: CASSLGLGRGETQYF. The CDR3, as DNA: TGTGCCAGCAGCTTAGGGCTGGGCAGGGGAGAGACCCAGTACTTC.

The chain uses TRBV9 and TRBJ1-1; 11 nucleotides agree with TRBD1. The J segment lost 0 bases and the V segment lost 2 bases, leaving 3 bases of the junction unmatched. Germline CDR1 reads SGDLS; CDR2 reads YYNGEE. The CDR3 covers 16 residues. In nucleotides, the CDR3 is TGTGCCAGCAGCGTCGGACAGGGGGCCCTGAACACTGAAGCTTTCTTT. It encodes CASSVGQGALNTEAFF.

The genes are TRBV5-1 and TRBJ2-1, with D uncertain. Trimming took 2 bases from V and 4 from J, leaving 13 bases between them. CDR3 length equals 15 residues. Germline CDR1 is SGHRS and CDR2 is YFSETQ. CDR3 loop: CASSLDNPAYNEQFF. Here the CDR3 DNA reads TGCGCCAGCAGCTTAGACAACCCTGCGTACAATGAGCAGTTCTTC. Supplemented by reference TRBV5-1 and TRBJ2-1, the full variable domain reads KAGVTQTPRYLIKTRGQQVTLSCSPISGHRSVSWYQQTPGQGLQFLFEYFSETQRNKGNFPGRFSGRQFSNSRSEMNVSTLELGDSALYLCASSLDNPAYNEQFFGPGTRLTVL.